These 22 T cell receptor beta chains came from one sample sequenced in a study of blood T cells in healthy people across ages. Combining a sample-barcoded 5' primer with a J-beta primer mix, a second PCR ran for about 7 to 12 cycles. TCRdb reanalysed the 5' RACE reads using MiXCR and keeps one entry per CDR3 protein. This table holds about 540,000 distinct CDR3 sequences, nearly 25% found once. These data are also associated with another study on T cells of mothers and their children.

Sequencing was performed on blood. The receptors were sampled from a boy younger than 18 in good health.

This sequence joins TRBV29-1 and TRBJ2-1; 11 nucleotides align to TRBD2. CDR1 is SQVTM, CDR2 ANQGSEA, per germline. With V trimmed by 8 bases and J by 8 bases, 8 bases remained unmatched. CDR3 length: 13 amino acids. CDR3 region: CSSYSGGDDEQFF. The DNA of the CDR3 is TGCAGCTCCTATAGCGGGGGGGACGATGAGCAGTTCTTC.

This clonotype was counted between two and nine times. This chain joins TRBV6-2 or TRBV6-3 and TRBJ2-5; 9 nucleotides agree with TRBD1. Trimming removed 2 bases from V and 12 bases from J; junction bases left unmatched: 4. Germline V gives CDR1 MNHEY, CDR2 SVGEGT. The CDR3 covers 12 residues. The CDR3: CASSYPGQGKYF. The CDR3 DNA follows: TGTGCCAGCAGTTACCCCGGACAGGGGAAGTACTTC.

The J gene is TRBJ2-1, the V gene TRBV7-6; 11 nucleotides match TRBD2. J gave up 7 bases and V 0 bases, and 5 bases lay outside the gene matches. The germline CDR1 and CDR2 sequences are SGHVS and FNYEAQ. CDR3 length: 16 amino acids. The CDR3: CASSLATSGSRNEQFF. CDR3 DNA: TGTGCCAGCAGCTTAGCCACTAGCGGGAGTAGGAATGAGCAGTTCTTC. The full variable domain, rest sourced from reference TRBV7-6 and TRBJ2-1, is GAGVSQSPRYKVTKRGQDVALRCDPISGHVSLYWYRQALGQGPEFLTYFNYEAQQDKSGLPNDRFSAERPEGSISTLTIQRTEQRDSAMYRCASSLATSGSRNEQFFGPGTRLTVL.

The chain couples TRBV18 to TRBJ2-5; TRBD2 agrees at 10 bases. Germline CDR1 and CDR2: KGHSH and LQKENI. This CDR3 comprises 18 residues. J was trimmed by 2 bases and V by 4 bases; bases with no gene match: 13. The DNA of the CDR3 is TGTGCCAGCTCACGCCCTAGCGGGAGAGTTTCAGGACAAGAGACCCAGTACTTC. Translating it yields CASSRPSGRVSGQETQYF.

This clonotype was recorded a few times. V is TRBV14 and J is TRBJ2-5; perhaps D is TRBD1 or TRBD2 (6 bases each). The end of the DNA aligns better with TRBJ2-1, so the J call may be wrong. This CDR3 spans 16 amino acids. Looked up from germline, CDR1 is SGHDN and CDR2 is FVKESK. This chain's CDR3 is CASSQGLGGNYNEQFF. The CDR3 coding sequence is TGTGCCAGCAGCCAAGGTCTGGGGGGCAACTACAATGAGCAGTTCTTC.

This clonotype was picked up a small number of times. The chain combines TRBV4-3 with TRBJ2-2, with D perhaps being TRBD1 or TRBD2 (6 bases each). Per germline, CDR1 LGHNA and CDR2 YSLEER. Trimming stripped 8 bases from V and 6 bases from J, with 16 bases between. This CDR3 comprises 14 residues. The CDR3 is CASGPAGQPGELFF. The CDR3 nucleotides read TGCGCCAGCGGCCCGGCGGGACAACCCGGGGAGCTGTTTTTT.

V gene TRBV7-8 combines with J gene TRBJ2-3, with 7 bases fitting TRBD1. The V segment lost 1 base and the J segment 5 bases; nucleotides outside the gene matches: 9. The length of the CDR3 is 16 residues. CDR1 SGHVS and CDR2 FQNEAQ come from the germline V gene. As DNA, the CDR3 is TGTGCCAGCAGCTTAGTCGAGGGGGCGACAGTAGATACGCAGTATTTT. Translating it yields CASSLVEGATVDTQYF. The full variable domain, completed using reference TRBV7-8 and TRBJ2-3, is GAGVSQSPRYKVAKRGQDVALRCDPISGHVSLFWYQQALGQGPEFLTYFQNEAQLDKSGLPSDRFFAERPEGSVSTLKIQRTQQEDSAVYLCASSLVEGATVDTQYFGPGTRLTVL.

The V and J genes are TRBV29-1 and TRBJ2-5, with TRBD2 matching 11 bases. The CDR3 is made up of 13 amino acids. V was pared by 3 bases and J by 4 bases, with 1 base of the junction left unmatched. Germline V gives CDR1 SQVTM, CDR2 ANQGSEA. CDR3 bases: TGCAGCGTTGATCTAGCGGGAGGAGAGACCCAGTACTTC. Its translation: CSVDLAGGETQYF. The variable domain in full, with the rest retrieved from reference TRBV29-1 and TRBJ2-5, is SAVISQKPSRDICQRGTSLTIQCQVDSQVTMMFWYRQQPGQSLTLIATANQGSEATYESGFVIDKFPISRPNLTFSTLTVSNMSPEDSSIYLCSVDLAGGETQYFGPGTRLLVL.

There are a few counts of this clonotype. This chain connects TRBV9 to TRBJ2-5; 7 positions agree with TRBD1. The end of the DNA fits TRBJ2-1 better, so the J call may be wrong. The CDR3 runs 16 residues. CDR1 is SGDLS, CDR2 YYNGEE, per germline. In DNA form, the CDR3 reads TGTGCCAGCAGTGTACAGGGGACACCCCCCTACAATGAGCAGTTCTTC. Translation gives CASSVQGTPPYNEQFF.

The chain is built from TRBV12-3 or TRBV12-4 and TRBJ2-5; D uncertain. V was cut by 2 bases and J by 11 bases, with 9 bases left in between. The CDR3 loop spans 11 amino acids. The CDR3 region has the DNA TGTGCCAGCAGTTTAAGCCTAGAGCAGTACTTC. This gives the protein CASSLSLEQYF.

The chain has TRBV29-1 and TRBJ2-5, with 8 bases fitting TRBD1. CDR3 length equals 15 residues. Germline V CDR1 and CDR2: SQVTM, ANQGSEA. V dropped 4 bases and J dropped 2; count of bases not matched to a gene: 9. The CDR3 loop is CSVGRDRLPQETQYF. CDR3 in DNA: TGCAGCGTTGGACGGGACAGGCTACCGCAAGAGACCCAGTACTTC.

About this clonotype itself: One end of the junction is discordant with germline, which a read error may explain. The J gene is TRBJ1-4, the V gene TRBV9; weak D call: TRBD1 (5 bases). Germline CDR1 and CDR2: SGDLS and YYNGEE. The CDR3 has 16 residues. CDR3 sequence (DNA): TGTGCCAGCACCGTAGGATCAGGGTGGGCTAATGAAAAACTGTTTTTT. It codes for CASTVGSGWANEKLFF.

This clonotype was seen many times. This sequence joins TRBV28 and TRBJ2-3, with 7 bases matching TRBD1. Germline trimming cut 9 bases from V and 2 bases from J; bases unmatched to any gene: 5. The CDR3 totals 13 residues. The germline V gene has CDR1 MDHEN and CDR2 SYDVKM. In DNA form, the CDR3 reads TGTGCCAGTTCCGGGACAGACACAGATACGCAGTATTTT. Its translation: CASSGTDTDTQYF.

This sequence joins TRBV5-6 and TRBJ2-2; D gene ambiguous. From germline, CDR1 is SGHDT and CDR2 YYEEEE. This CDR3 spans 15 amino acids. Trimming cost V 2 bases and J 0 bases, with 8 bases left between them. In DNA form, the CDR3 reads TGTGCCAGCAGCTTCGGTGTGGCGAACACCGGGGAGCTGTTTTTT. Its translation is CASSFGVANTGELFF.

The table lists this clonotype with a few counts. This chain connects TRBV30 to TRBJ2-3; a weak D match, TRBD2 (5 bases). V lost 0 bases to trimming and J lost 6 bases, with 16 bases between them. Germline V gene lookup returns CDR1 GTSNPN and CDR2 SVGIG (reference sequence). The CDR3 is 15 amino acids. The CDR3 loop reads CAWSVRRAPRDTQYF. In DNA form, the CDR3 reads TGTGCCTGGAGTGTAAGGCGGGCCCCTAGGGATACGCAGTATTTT.

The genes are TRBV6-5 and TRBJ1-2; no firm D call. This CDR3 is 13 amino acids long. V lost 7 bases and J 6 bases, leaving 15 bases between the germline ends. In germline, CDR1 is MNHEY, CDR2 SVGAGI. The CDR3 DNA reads TGTGCCAGCACCGAGCACGGAGCTAATGGCTACACCTTC. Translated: CASTEHGANGYTF.

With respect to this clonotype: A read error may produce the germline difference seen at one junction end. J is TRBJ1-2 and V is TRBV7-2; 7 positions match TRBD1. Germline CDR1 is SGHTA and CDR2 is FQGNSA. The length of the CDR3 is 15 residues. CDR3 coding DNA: TGCGCCAGCAGCCCCGAAACAGGGGTGAGGCATGGCTACACCTTC. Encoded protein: CASSPETGVRHGYTF.

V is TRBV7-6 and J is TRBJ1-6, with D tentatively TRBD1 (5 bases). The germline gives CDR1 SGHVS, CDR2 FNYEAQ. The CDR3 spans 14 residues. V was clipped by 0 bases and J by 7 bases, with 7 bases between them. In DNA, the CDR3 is TGTGCCAGCAGCTTAGCTTCAGGGAATTCACCCCTCCACTTT. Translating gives CASSLASGNSPLHF.

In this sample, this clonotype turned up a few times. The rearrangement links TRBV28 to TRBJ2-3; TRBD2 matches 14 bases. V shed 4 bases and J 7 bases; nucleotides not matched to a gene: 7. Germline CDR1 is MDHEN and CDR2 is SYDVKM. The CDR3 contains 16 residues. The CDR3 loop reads CASSWGTSGSVNTQYF. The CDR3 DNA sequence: TGTGCCAGCAGTTGGGGGACTAGCGGGAGTGTAAATACGCAGTATTTT.

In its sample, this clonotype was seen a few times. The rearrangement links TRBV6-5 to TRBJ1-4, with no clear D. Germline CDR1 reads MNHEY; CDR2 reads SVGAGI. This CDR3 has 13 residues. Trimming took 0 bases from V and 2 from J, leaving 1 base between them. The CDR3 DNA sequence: TGTGCCAGCAGTTACTCGACTAATGAAAAACTGTTTTTT. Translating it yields CASSYSTNEKLFF.

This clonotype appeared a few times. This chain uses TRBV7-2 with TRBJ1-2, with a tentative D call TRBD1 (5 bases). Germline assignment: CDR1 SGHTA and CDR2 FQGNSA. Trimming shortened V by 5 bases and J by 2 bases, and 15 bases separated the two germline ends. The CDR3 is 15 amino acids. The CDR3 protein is CASSALGQLNYGYTF. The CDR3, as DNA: TGTGCCAGCAGCGCCCTGGGGCAGTTAAACTATGGCTACACCTTC.

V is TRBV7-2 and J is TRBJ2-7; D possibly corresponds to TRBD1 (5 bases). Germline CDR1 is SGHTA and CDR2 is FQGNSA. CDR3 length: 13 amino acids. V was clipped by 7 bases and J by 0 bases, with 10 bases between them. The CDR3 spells CASTPGNSYEQYF. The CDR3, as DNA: TGTGCCAGCACCCCAGGGAACTCCTACGAGCAGTACTTC.